The clone carrying this T cell receptor (beta chain) turned up a few times. TCRdb re-analysed the 5' RACE reads in MiXCR, keeping a single row per CDR3 protein. Among some 390,000 distinct CDR3 sequences, about 19% were seen once, and the ten largest hold about a sixth. The ends were cut back, 2 bases at V and 5 bases at J, with 9 bases in the middle. Germline V gene lookup returns CDR1 MNHEY and CDR2 SVGAGI. The CDR3 contains 13 residues. This entry comes from a study of T cells after yellow fever vaccination. The chain couples TRBV6-5 to TRBJ1-2; TRBD1 might be the D (5 bases). This receptor was obtained from a man between 18 and 29 years old who received the YFV17D yellow fever vaccine. The specimen comprised PBMCs, sampled before the yellow fever booster vaccination. CDR3 sequence reads: CASSYLGVYGYTF. The CDR3 DNA is TGTGCCAGCAGTTACCTAGGGGTATATGGCTACACCTTC.